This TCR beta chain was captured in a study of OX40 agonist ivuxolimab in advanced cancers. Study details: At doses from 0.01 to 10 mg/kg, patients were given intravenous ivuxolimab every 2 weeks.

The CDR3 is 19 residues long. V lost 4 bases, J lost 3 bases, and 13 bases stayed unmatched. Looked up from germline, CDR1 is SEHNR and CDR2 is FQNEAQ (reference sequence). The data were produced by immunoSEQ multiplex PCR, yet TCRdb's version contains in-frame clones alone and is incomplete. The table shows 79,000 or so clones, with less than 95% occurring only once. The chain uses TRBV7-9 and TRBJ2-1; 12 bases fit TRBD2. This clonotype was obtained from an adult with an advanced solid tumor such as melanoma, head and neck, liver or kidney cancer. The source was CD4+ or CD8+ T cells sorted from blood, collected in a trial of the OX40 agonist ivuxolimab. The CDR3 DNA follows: TGTGCCAGCAGCTCCAGTAATCCCAGACTAGCGGGAGTCTACAATGAGCAGTTCTTC. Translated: CASSSSNPRLAGVYNEQFF.